Below are 6 T cell receptor beta chains sequenced from a single sample in a study of shared clonotypes between healthy human individuals. Method: immunoSEQ multiplex PCR; TCRdb's copy keeps in-frame clones and lacks some. The sample consists of 2 million to 3 million clones, 93% of them appearing once. The sample comprised naive CD4+ T cells from PBMCs. Subset in this sample: CD45RA+ positively selected. Receptor source: a man younger than 35 in good health. Some clones in this sample may be carry-over from other donors' samples.

The chain joins TRBV11-3 to TRBJ2-3; D possibly corresponds to TRBD1 (5 bases). V was shortened by 3 bases and J by 4 bases, with 11 bases between the two germline ends. Looked up from germline, CDR1 is SGHNT and CDR2 is YENEEA. This CDR3 comprises 14 residues. The chain's CDR3 is CASSFRGSADTQYF. In nucleotides, the CDR3 is TGTGCCAGCAGCTTTAGGGGCTCAGCAGATACGCAGTATTTT.

The rearrangement links TRBV2 to TRBJ1-5; D possibly corresponds to TRBD1 (6 bases). V was cut by 7 bases and J by 4 bases, with 14 bases left in between. This CDR3 comprises 14 residues. Germline CDR1 and CDR2: SNHLY and FYNNEI. Written as DNA, the CDR3 is TGTGCCAGCAATCGGGAACAGGGAAATCAGCCCCAGCATTTT. Translation gives CASNREQGNQPQHF.

The rearrangement links TRBV6-5 to TRBJ2-3; D not certain. This CDR3 has 14 residues. Trimming left V 0 bases short and J 3 bases short, with 7 bases between. Germline lookup yields CDR1 MNHEY and CDR2 SVGAGI. Here the CDR3 DNA reads TGTGCCAGCAGTTACTCGGCCCGGACAGATACGCAGTATTTT. Residues: CASSYSARTDTQYF.

The chain is built from TRBV28 and TRBJ2-6; tentative D call: TRBD2 (6 bases). CDR1 is MDHEN, CDR2 SYDVKM, per germline. CDR3 length equals 14 residues. The V end lost 2 bases, the J end lost 4 bases, and 6 bases lay between the germline ends. The CDR3 sequence is CASSLAGGANVLTF. DNA for the CDR3: TGTGCCAGCAGTTTAGCGGGAGGGGCCAACGTCCTGACTTTC.

In its sample, this clone was seen once. The V call is TRBV6-5, the J call TRBJ2-7, with TRBD1 matching over 8 bases. The length of the CDR3 is 15 residues. Trimming took 4 bases from V and 2 from J; bases not matched to a gene: 7. CDR1 is MNHEY and CDR2 is SVGAGI in the germline V gene. The CDR3 loop reads CASSSRGRIAYEQYF. For the CDR3, the DNA is TGTGCCAGCAGTTCCAGGGGGCGGATCGCCTACGAGCAGTACTTC.

The chain recombines TRBV7-9 with TRBJ1-1, with D possibly matching TRBD1 (5 bases). Germline V gene data show CDR1 as SEHNR and CDR2 as FQNEAQ (reference sequence). The V end lost 4 bases, the J end lost 5 bases, and 8 bases lay between the germline ends. The CDR3 totals 12 residues. The CDR3 region has the DNA TGTGCCAGCAGCTGGGAGGGGACTGAAGCTTTCTTT. The encoded protein is CASSWEGTEAFF.